Listed below are T cell receptor beta chains from one sample, sequenced in a study of response to subunit inactivated influenza vaccine. TCRdb reprocessed the RT-PCR reads with MiXCR, giving one entry per CDR3 protein. The sample lists some 800,000 distinct CDR3 sequences; 21% were seen once. Specimen: PBMCs from blood, collected approximately 5 days after vaccination. These receptor sequences come from a man in his fifties or sixties who received an inactivated influenza vaccine. Each CDR3 is given with its conserved first and last residue. D genes are given only for firm matches. Only some rows state a clone size, as once, few, many or a class for expanded clones.

D: NA; size: NA; length: 14; J: TRBJ1-2; V: TRBV7-9; CDR3: CASSLAPAVGGYTF; DNA: TGTGCCAGCAGCTTAGCGCCGGCAGTTGGTGGCTACACCTTC
D: NA; size: many; length: 13; J: TRBJ2-7; V: TRBV7-6; CDR3: CASSTVDGGEQYF; DNA: TGTGCCAGCAGTACCGTCGACGGGGGCGAGCAGTACTTC
D: TRBD2; size: few; length: 18; J: TRBJ2-2; V: TRBV11-2; CDR3: CASSSYYSGRGDTGELFF; DNA: TGTGCCAGCAGCTCCTATTATAGCGGGAGGGGTGACACCGGGGAGCTGTTTTTT
D: TRBD2; size: NA; length: 16; J: TRBJ2-5; V: TRBV3-1; CDR3: CASSQAGTSGSQTQYF; DNA: TGTGCCAGCAGCCAAGCCGGGACTAGCGGCTCTCAGACCCAGTACTTC
D: NA; size: NA; length: 16; J: TRBJ2-1; V: TRBV25-1; CDR3: CASSETRIMDYNEQFF; DNA: TGTGCCAGCAGTGAAACCCGCATAATGGATTACAATGAGCAGTTCTTC
D: TRBD2; size: few; length: 19; J: TRBJ2-3; V: TRBV9; CDR3: CASSVRDLVAGGRTDTQYF; DNA: TGTGCCAGCAGCGTGAGAGACTTGGTAGCGGGGGGTCGCACAGATACGCAGTATTTT
D: NA; size: NA; length: 13; J: TRBJ1-2; V: TRBV30; CDR3: CAWIRPGGRGYTF; DNA: TGTGCCTGGATACGCCCGGGGGGGAGAGGCTACACCTTC
D: NA; size: many; length: 16; J: TRBJ2-1; V: TRBV4-2; CDR3: CASSQEQEAYYNEQFF; DNA: TGTGCCAGCAGCCAAGAACAGGAGGCCTACTACAATGAGCAGTTCTTC
D: TRBD1; size: many; length: 11; J: TRBJ2-7; V: TRBV10-3; CDR3: CAIRTGPEQYF; DNA: TGTGCCATCAGGACAGGGCCCGAGCAGTACTTC
D: NA; size: NA; length: 12; J: TRBJ2-1; V: TRBV19; CDR3: CASSIGSNEQFF; DNA: TGTGCCAGTAGTATAGGGTCCAATGAGCAGTTCTTC
D: NA; size: few; length: 15; J: TRBJ2-7; V: TRBV2; CDR3: CASREPGSIGYEQYF; DNA: TGTGCCAGCAGAGAACCGGGCTCCATTGGATACGAGCAGTACTTC
D: TRBD2; size: NA; length: 16; J: TRBJ2-7; V: TRBV12-3/TRBV12-4; CDR3: CASSFSSASGNYEQYF; DNA: TGTGCCAGCAGTTTTAGTTCGGCTAGCGGAAACTACGAGCAGTACTTC
D: NA; size: NA; length: 15; J: TRBJ2-2; V: TRBV10-1; CDR3: CASSEWTENTGELFF; DNA: TGCGCCAGCAGTGAGTGGACAGAGAACACCGGGGAGCTGTTTTTT
D: NA; size: NA; length: 15; J: TRBJ2-7; V: TRBV7-2; CDR3: CASRGGQDSSYEQYF; DNA: TGTGCCAGCAGGGGAGGTCAGGACAGCTCCTACGAGCAGTACTTC
D: NA; size: NA; length: 13; J: TRBJ1-1; V: TRBV6-5; CDR3: CASSYGPVTEAFF; DNA: TGTGCCAGCAGTTACGGGCCAGTCACTGAAGCTTTCTTT
D: TRBD1; size: many; length: 15; J: TRBJ2-7; V: TRBV12-3/TRBV12-4; CDR3: CASSLGTGSSYEQYF; DNA: TGTGCCAGCAGTTTAGGGACAGGGAGCTCCTACGAGCAGTACTTC
D: NA; size: NA; length: 12; J: TRBJ2-2; V: TRBV9; CDR3: CASSAQAGELFF; DNA: TGTGCCAGCAGCGCCCAAGCCGGGGAGCTGTTTTTT
D: NA; size: few; length: 16; J: TRBJ1-4; V: TRBV27; CDR3: CASSPTYETTNEKLFF; DNA: TGTGCCAGCAGCCCTACTTACGAGACAACTAATGAAAAACTGTTTTTT
D: NA; size: few; length: 13; J: TRBJ1-6; V: TRBV5-5; CDR3: CASSSGTTSPLHF; DNA: TGTGCCAGCAGCTCCGGGACAACATCACCCCTCCACTTT
D: NA; size: NA; length: 12; J: TRBJ1-2; V: TRBV12-3/TRBV12-4; CDR3: CASSLRWYGYTF; DNA: TGTGCCAGCAGTCTAAGGTGGTATGGCTACACCTTC
D: NA; size: NA; length: 12; J: TRBJ1-1; V: TRBV20-1; CDR3: CSARQDRLGAFF; DNA: TGCAGTGCTAGACAGGACCGCTTAGGGGCTTTCTTT
D: NA; size: NA; length: 16; J: TRBJ2-1; V: TRBV6-5; CDR3: CASSYSYMSSYNEQFF; DNA: TGTGCCAGCAGTTACTCGTACATGAGCTCCTACAATGAGCAGTTCTTC
D: TRBD1; size: few; length: 14; J: TRBJ1-2; V: TRBV25-1; CDR3: CASSGGTVAYGYTF; DNA: TGTGCCAGCAGTGGGGGGACAGTTGCGTATGGCTACACCTTC
D: NA; size: once; length: 16; J: TRBJ2-7; V: TRBV21-1; CDR3: CASSIRGGQSFDEQYF; DNA: TGTGCCAGCAGCATAAGGGGCGGACAGAGTTTTGACGAGCAGTACTTC
D: TRBD2; size: NA; length: 15; J: TRBJ2-1; V: TRBV9; CDR3: CASKGLAGEYNEQFF; DNA: TGTGCCAGCAAGGGACTAGCGGGGGAATACAATGAGCAGTTCTTC
D: TRBD1; size: NA; length: 15; J: TRBJ2-1; V: TRBV27; CDR3: CASSVTGVSYNEQFF; DNA: TGTGCCAGCAGTGTGACAGGGGTTTCCTACAATGAGCAGTTCTTC
D: NA; size: many; length: 12; J: TRBJ1-1; V: TRBV6-5; CDR3: CASTQDFRRAFF; DNA: TGTGCCAGCACCCAGGACTTTCGGAGGGCTTTCTTT
D: TRBD2; size: few; length: 16; J: TRBJ2-1; V: TRBV20-1; CDR3: CSASQAGGLVYHEQFF; DNA: TGCAGTGCTAGCCAAGCGGGGGGGCTCGTTTACCATGAGCAGTTCTTC
D: NA; size: NA; length: 11; J: TRBJ2-1; V: TRBV7-9; CDR3: CASSTTAEQFF; DNA: TGTGCCAGCAGCACGACTGCCGAGCAGTTCTTC
D: TRBD2; size: NA; length: 14; J: TRBJ2-3; V: TRBV6-5; CDR3: CASSYMRGADTQYF; DNA: TGTGCCAGCAGTTACATGCGGGGGGCAGATACGCAGTATTTT
D: TRBD2; size: few; length: 17; J: TRBJ2-1; V: TRBV27; CDR3: CASSLPTSGGLYNEQFF; DNA: TGTGCCAGCAGTTTACCAACTAGCGGGGGTTTATACAATGAGCAGTTCTTC
D: NA; size: few; length: 16; J: TRBJ2-1; V: TRBV7-2; CDR3: CASSLSAGIGGNEQFF; DNA: TGTGCCAGCAGCTTGTCTGCGGGAATCGGAGGCAATGAGCAGTTCTTC
D: NA; size: NA; length: 14; J: TRBJ1-1; V: TRBV9; CDR3: CASSVGQMNTEAFF; DNA: TGTGCCAGCAGCGTCGGTCAGATGAACACTGAAGCTTTCTTT
D: NA; size: NA; length: 15; J: TRBJ2-3; V: TRBV7-2; CDR3: CASSYTRTITDTQYF; DNA: TGTGCCAGCAGCTACACCCGGACTATCACAGATACGCAGTATTTT
D: NA; size: NA; length: 14; J: TRBJ2-3; V: TRBV7-8; CDR3: CASSPSANTDTQYF; DNA: TGTGCCAGCAGCCCCAGTGCTAACACAGATACGCAGTATTTT
D: TRBD1; size: NA; length: 14; J: TRBJ2-4; V: TRBV28; CDR3: CASSPNRGRNIQYF; DNA: TGTGCCAGCAGTCCCAACAGGGGGCGAAACATTCAGTACTTC
D: NA; size: few; length: 13; J: TRBJ2-7; V: TRBV7-6; CDR3: CASSPDRTGEQYF; DNA: TGTGCCAGCAGTCCAGACAGGACTGGCGAGCAGTACTTC
D: NA; size: few; length: 13; J: TRBJ2-1; V: TRBV6-1; CDR3: CAPRGAPYNEQFF; DNA: TGTGCCCCCAGGGGTGCCCCCTACAATGAGCAGTTCTTC
D: NA; size: few; length: 14; J: TRBJ1-1; V: TRBV7-6; CDR3: CASSPSQTNTEAFF; DNA: TGTGCCAGCAGTCCCAGCCAGACGAACACTGAAGCTTTCTTT
D: NA; size: few; length: 13; J: TRBJ2-1; V: TRBV4-1; CDR3: CASSLYTDNEQFF; DNA: TGCGCCAGCAGCCTTTACACAGACAATGAGCAGTTCTTC
D: TRBD2; size: few; length: 15; J: TRBJ2-1; V: TRBV7-2; CDR3: CASSLSGRIGNEQFF; DNA: TGTGCCAGCAGCCTCAGCGGGAGAATTGGAAATGAGCAGTTCTTC
D: NA; size: few; length: 14; J: TRBJ1-1; V: TRBV14; CDR3: CASSEQSRGTEAFF; DNA: TGTGCCAGCAGCGAACAGTCCAGGGGTACTGAAGCTTTCTTT
D: TRBD1; size: few; length: 14; J: TRBJ2-7; V: TRBV28; CDR3: CASSWGQGRDEQYF; DNA: TGTGCCAGCAGTTGGGGACAGGGGCGCGACGAGCAGTACTTC
D: TRBD2; size: NA; length: 15; J: TRBJ2-7; V: TRBV12-3/TRBV12-4; CDR3: CASSLQTSGVWEQYF; DNA: TGTGCCAGCAGTTTACAGACTAGCGGGGTCTGGGAGCAGTACTTC
D: TRBD1; size: NA; length: 15; J: TRBJ2-7; V: TRBV20-1; CDR3: CSATDRARRVDEQYF; DNA: TGCAGTGCTACGGACAGGGCCCGTCGGGTGGACGAGCAGTACTTC
D: TRBD2; size: NA; length: 15; J: TRBJ2-1; V: TRBV6-1; CDR3: CASSLAEPTYNEQFF; DNA: TGTGCCAGCAGCCTAGCGGAACCCACCTACAATGAGCAGTTCTTC
D: NA; size: NA; length: 16; J: TRBJ2-2; V: TRBV7-3; CDR3: CASSRSGTLNTGELFF; DNA: TGTGCCAGCAGCCGAAGCGGGACATTAAACACCGGGGAGCTGTTTTTT
D: TRBD2; size: few; length: 22; J: TRBJ2-1; V: TRBV25-1; CDR3: CASSEAFKIAGGPPNSYNEQFF; DNA: TGTGCCAGCAGTGAAGCCTTTAAAATAGCGGGAGGGCCGCCGAACTCCTACAATGAGCAGTTCTTC